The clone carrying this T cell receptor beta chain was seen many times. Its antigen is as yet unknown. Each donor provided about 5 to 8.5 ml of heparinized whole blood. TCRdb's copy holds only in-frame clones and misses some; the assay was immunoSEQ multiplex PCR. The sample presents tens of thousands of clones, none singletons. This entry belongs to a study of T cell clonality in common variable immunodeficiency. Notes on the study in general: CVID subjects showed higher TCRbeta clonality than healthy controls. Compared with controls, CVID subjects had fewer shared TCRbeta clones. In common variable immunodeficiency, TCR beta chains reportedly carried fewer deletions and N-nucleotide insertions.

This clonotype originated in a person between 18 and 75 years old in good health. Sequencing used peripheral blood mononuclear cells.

The CDR3 is CASSAGAGAGDTQYF. The CDR3 bases that were read are TGTGCCAGCAGTGCCGGCGCGGGAGCGGGTGATACG. The chain links TRBV6-1 to TRBJ2-3; the match to TRBD2 covers 7 bases. From the germline J gene comes the end of the CDR3, since the read stops 3 residues before it. There are 15 residues in the CDR3. The germline V gene has CDR1 MNHNS and CDR2 SASEGT. V lost 4 bases to trimming and J lost 6 bases; unmatched junction nucleotides: 10.